Listed below are T cell receptor beta chains from one sample, sequenced in a study of long-term antiretroviral therapy in people with HIV. Method: immunoSEQ multiplex PCR; TCRdb's copy keeps in-frame clones and lacks some. The table has 30,000 to 40,000 clones, around four fifths seen once. The sequenced sample was unsorted PBMCs, obtained 0.4 years before starting antiretroviral therapy. These TCRs come from a man aged 18 to 29 with HIV. Both conserved end residues are part of each CDR3. Fields, in order: clone size, CDR3 length, V gene, D gene, J gene, CDR3 DNA, CDR3 protein. D genes are given only for firm matches. For some rows the clone size is stated as once, few or many, or as a class when expanded; others skip it.

NA	16	TRBV6-6	NA	TRBJ2-3	TGTGCCAGCAGTTACCCGCAAAGTGGCGTCCGCGATACGCAGTATTTT	CASSYPQSGVRDTQYF
NA	13	TRBV25-1	NA	TRBJ2-1	TGTGCCAGCACCGCCCCGGGGACCAGGGAGCAGTTCTTC	CASTAPGTREQFF
NA	14	TRBV4-2	NA	TRBJ1-1	TGTGCCAGCAGCCTCCCCCAAAGGAACACTGAAGCTTTCTTT	CASSLPQRNTEAFF
NA	15	TRBV29-1	TRBD1	TRBJ2-7	TGCAGCGTTGGGACAGGGGGCGAAGTGAGGGACGAGCAGTACTTC	CSVGTGGEVRDEQYF
few	14	TRBV19	NA	TRBJ1-6	TGTGCCAGTAGACTTAGCTCCTATAATTCACCCCTCCACTTT	CASRLSSYNSPLHF
NA	14	TRBV28	NA	TRBJ2-2	TGTGCCAGCACCTTACTCAGGGTCACCGGGGAGCTGTTTTTT	CASTLLRVTGELFF
NA	12	TRBV9	NA	TRBJ2-1	TGTGCCAGCAGCGTAGAAGGGAATGAGCAGTTCTTC	CASSVEGNEQFF
NA	14	TRBV5-1	NA	TRBJ1-2	TGCGCCAGCACCCCAGGGGTAACTAACTATGGCTACACCTTC	CASTPGVTNYGYTF
few	17	TRBV14	TRBD1	TRBJ1-6	TGTGCCAGCGGTAAGACAGGGATGAAGGAGAGGGATTCACCCCTCCACTTT	CASGKTGMKERDSPLHF
NA	12	TRBV11-2	NA	TRBJ2-7	TGTGCCAGCAGCTTAGGTTTCAGCGAGCAGTACTTC	CASSLGFSEQYF
NA	15	TRBV5-1	TRBD1	TRBJ1-2	TGCGCCAGCAGCTCCGGACAGGGAGCAAACTATGGCTACACCTTC	CASSSGQGANYGYTF
once	15	TRBV30	NA	TRBJ1-3	TGTGCCTGGGAAGGGGGATGGAACTCTGGAAACACCATATATTTT	CAWEGGWNSGNTIYF
NA	14	TRBV6-1	TRBD1	TRBJ2-2	TGTGCCAGCAGGACAGGGGCGAACACCGGGGAGCTGTTTTTT	CASRTGANTGELFF
once	15	TRBV6-6	TRBD2	TRBJ2-5	TGTGCCAGCAGTTTCGGGACTAGCGGACAAGAGACCCAGTACTTC	CASSFGTSGQETQYF
NA	15	TRBV21-1	NA	TRBJ2-7	TGTGCCAGCAGCAAAGAGGACAGGGACTCCTACGAGCAGTACTTC	CASSKEDRDSYEQYF
NA	14	TRBV5-1	TRBD1	TRBJ1-2	TGCGCCAGCAGCTTAACGACAGGGAGCCAAGGCTACACCTTC	CASSLTTGSQGYTF
NA	16	TRBV5-1	NA	TRBJ1-3	TGCGCCAGCAGCTTGGAACGACCGAGCTCTGGAAACACCATATATTTT	CASSLERPSSGNTIYF
NA	17	TRBV5-6	TRBD2	TRBJ2-3	TGTGCCAGCAGCTTCCTACTAGCGGGGGGGCTAGGAGATACGCAGTATTTT	CASSFLLAGGLGDTQYF
NA	13	TRBV7-8	NA	TRBJ1-1	TGTGCCAGCCAAGCGGGGGAGAACACTGAAGCTTTCTTT	CASQAGENTEAFF
NA	16	TRBV2	TRBD1	TRBJ2-6	TGTGCCAGCACCAGGACAGGGGGCTCTGGGGCCAACGTCCTGACTTTC	CASTRTGGSGANVLTF
NA	15	TRBV14	NA	TRBJ1-1	TGTGCCAGCAGTCAACGAGGACCGTTGAACACTGAAGCTTTCTTT	CASSQRGPLNTEAFF
NA	15	TRBV4-1	TRBD2	TRBJ2-3	TGCGCCAGCAGCCAAGAGCACGGGGGGACAGATACGCAGTATTTT	CASSQEHGGTDTQYF